The 24 T cell receptor beta chains in this list originate from one sample, sequenced in a study of shared clonotypes between healthy human individuals. Naive CD8 cells lacked CD45RO, underwent positive selection for CCR7 and left out terminally differentiated effector memory CD45RA+ cells. Profiled with immunoSEQ multiplex PCR; TCRdb holds only in-frame clones, not every one. The sample consists of some 740,000 clones, nearly 95% of them appearing once. The sequenced material came from naive CD8+ T cells sorted from blood. Receptors were obtained from a man aged 25-40 years in good health.

This chain joins TRBV7-6 and TRBJ1-1, with TRBD1 as a possible D gene (5 bases). Between the trimmed V and J ends, which lost 0 bases and 7 bases, there was a span of 12 bases. The CDR3 runs 14 residues. Germline V lookup: CDR1 SGHVS, CDR2 FNYEAQ. The CDR3 sequence is CASSLAGVKDEAFF. CDR3 nucleotides: TGTGCCAGCAGCTTAGCAGGGGTTAAAGATGAAGCTTTCTTT.

The chain joins TRBV27 to TRBJ1-5; D may be TRBD1 (5 bases). Trimming took 2 bases from V and 3 from J, leaving 11 bases between them. The CDR3 length is 15 residues. Germline V gives CDR1 MNHEY, CDR2 SMNVEV (reference sequence). CDR3 coding DNA: TGTGCCAGCAGTTTAAGGGGAGTCTACAATCAGCCCCAGCATTTT. Translated, it gives CASSLRGVYNQPQHF.

The genes are TRBV27 and TRBJ1-1, with unresolved D. This CDR3 has 13 amino acids. Germline V gene lookup returns CDR1 MNHEY and CDR2 SMNVEV (reference sequence). V dropped 0 bases and J dropped 5 bases, with 7 bases sitting between them. The CDR3: CASSLSSRTEAFF. The CDR3 coding sequence is TGTGCCAGCAGTTTATCGAGTAGGACTGAAGCTTTCTTT.

This chain connects TRBV2 to TRBJ1-2, with D perhaps TRBD1 (5 bases). This CDR3 has 11 residues. Germline lookup yields CDR1 SNHLY and CDR2 FYNNEI. V lost 10 bases and J lost 8, with 14 bases in between. This CDR3 is CATGGGRGYTF. Written as DNA, the CDR3 is TGTGCCACCGGGGGAGGTCGCGGCTACACCTTC.

The V gene is TRBV7-9, the J gene TRBJ1-5, with TRBD1 matching over 8 bases. CDR1 and CDR2 (germline): SEHNR, FQNEAQ (reference sequence). This CDR3 is 15 amino acids long. The J segment lost 5 bases and the V segment lost 2 bases, leaving 5 bases of the junction unmatched. The CDR3: CASSLTGGGHQPQHF. The CDR3 nucleotides are TGTGCCAGCAGCTTAACAGGGGGGGGCCATCAGCCCCAGCATTTT.

This clone was counted a single time. The V gene is TRBV10-3, the J gene TRBJ2-1; the D is unclear. Germline V gene data show CDR1 as ENHRY and CDR2 as SYGVKD. The CDR3 covers 11 residues. The ends were cut back, 6 bases at V and 5 bases at J, with 5 bases in the middle. CDR3 amino acids: CAIRQNNEQFF. The CDR3 DNA is TGTGCCATCAGGCAGAACAATGAGCAGTTCTTC.

The chain couples TRBV11-2 to TRBJ1-1, with TRBD1 matching over 9 bases. There are 16 residues in the CDR3. The V and J ends lost 2 bases and 7 bases, in that order; junction bases with no gene match: 11. Germline CDR1 SGHAT, CDR2 FQNNGV. Written as DNA, the CDR3 is TGTGCCAGCAGCTTATACATCCTACAGGGGGCGGGTGAAGCTTTCTTT. This encodes CASSLYILQGAGEAFF.

The chain combines TRBV5-8 with TRBJ2-7; D is uncertain. This CDR3 has 13 residues. V dropped 0 bases and J dropped 3 bases, with 7 bases sitting between them. Germline values: CDR1 SGHTS, CDR2 YDEGEE. CDR3 amino acids: CASSLDMGYEQYF. The CDR3 DNA follows: TGTGCCAGCAGCTTGGACATGGGCTACGAGCAGTACTTC. The full variable domain, with the rest looked up from reference TRBV5-8 and TRBJ2-7, is EAGVTQSPTHLIKTRGQQATLRCSPISGHTSVYWYQQALGLGLQFLLWYDEGEERNRGNFPPRFSGRQFPNYSSELNVNALELEDSALYLCASSLDMGYEQYFGPGTRLTVT.

CDR3 loop: CASSLWGGNEKLFF. In DNA form, the CDR3 reads TGCGCCAGCAGCTTGTGGGGCGGTAATGAAAAACTGTTTTTT. The chain combines TRBV5-1 with TRBJ1-4, with D tentatively TRBD1 (5 bases). Trimming stripped 1 base from V and 4 bases from J, with 8 bases between. Germline-derived CDR1 and CDR2 are SGHRS and YFSETQ. This CDR3 region has 14 residues.

The chain recombines TRBV5-8 with TRBJ2-6, with 7 bases identical to TRBD2. Germline V gene sequence: CDR1 SGHTS, CDR2 YDEGEE. Trimming at V came to 7 bases and at J to 5 bases, leaving 15 bases not matched to a gene. CDR3 size: 17 residues. CDR3 DNA sequence: TGTGCCAGCGGACTAGTTTCCACACAAAGTCGGGCCAACGTCCTGACTTTC. This sequence encodes CASGLVSTQSRANVLTF.

The CDR3 here is CASSPDRGSDEQYF. The CDR3 nucleotides read TGTGCCAGCAGCCCAGACAGGGGTAGTGACGAGCAGTACTTC. V is TRBV7-9 and J is TRBJ2-7, with 8 nucleotides matching TRBD1. V lost 5 bases and J lost 5; bases outside the gene matches: 8. Germline CDR1 SEHNR, CDR2 FQNEAQ (reference sequence). The CDR3 is made up of 14 amino acids.

This sequence joins TRBV5-1 and TRBJ1-2; the match to TRBD1 covers 11 bases. CDR3 length equals 20 residues. With V trimmed by 1 base and J by 2 bases, 16 bases remained unmatched. Germline CDR1 is SGHRS and CDR2 is YFSETQ. The CDR3 DNA follows: TGCGCCAGCAGCTTGTATCTGTCGGGACAGGGGGTCGGATTCAACTATGGCTACACCTTC. It is translated as CASSLYLSGQGVGFNYGYTF.

The chain employs TRBV28 and TRBJ2-1; perhaps TRBD2 as D (5 bases). The CDR3 covers 13 residues. Per germline, CDR1 MDHEN and CDR2 SYDVKM. Trimming stripped 7 bases from V and 2 bases from J, with 9 bases between. For the CDR3, the DNA is TGTGCCAGCATCGGGATGCCCTACAATGAGCAGTTCTTC. Protein product: CASIGMPYNEQFF.

The gene calls are TRBV28 and TRBJ1-4; D unclear. The V gene lost 4 bases and the J gene lost 8 bases, with 2 bases spanning the gap. Germline V gene lookup returns CDR1 MDHEN and CDR2 SYDVKM. This CDR3 is built from 10 residues. The CDR3 sequence: CASSSEKLFF. DNA of the CDR3: TGTGCCAGCAGTTCGGAAAAACTGTTTTTT.

The chain joins TRBV7-3 to TRBJ2-7; D is unresolved. Germline V gene data show CDR1 as SGHTA and CDR2 as FQGTGA. V was shortened by 5 bases and J by 3 bases, with 14 bases between the two germline ends. The CDR3 spans 14 residues. CDR3 DNA sequence: TGTGCCAGCAGCCCACTGTGGCAAAACTACGAGCAGTACTTC. It is translated as CASSPLWQNYEQYF.

The chain is built from TRBV11-2 and TRBJ2-3, with 8 bases that match TRBD1. Trimming took 7 bases from V and 2 from J; bases not matched to a gene: 5. Germline V lookup: CDR1 SGHAT, CDR2 FQNNGV. This CDR3 region has 14 residues. The CDR3 DNA reads as TGTGCCAGCACCGACAGGGGTGTCACAGATACGCAGTATTTT. Translating gives CASTDRGVTDTQYF.

The chain combines TRBV28 with TRBJ2-5; D possibly uses TRBD1 or TRBD2 (5 bases each). Germline values: CDR1 MDHEN, CDR2 SYDVKM. There are 14 residues in the CDR3. Trimming pared 4 bases from V and 7 bases from J, leaving 16 bases between. CDR3 region: CASSSDMSEGTQYF. The CDR3 DNA reads as TGTGCCAGCAGTTCGGACATGAGTGAGGGGACCCAGTACTTC.

V and J are TRBV29-1 and TRBJ2-1; the match to TRBD2 covers 8 bases. Germline-derived CDR1 and CDR2 are SQVTM and ANQGSEA. The CDR3 extends over 15 amino acids. V was pared by 2 bases and J by 6 bases, with 9 bases of the junction left unmatched. The CDR3 region is CSVEPSGGIANEQFF. CDR3 nucleotides: TGCAGCGTTGAACCCAGCGGGGGCATTGCCAATGAGCAGTTCTTC.

The rearrangement links TRBV4-3 to TRBJ2-6; tentative D call: TRBD2 (6 bases). V shed 2 bases and J shed 4 bases, with 15 bases lying between them. The germline CDR1 and CDR2 sequences are LGHNA and YSLEER. The CDR3 sequence is 17 residues long. The CDR3 sequence is CASSQFTGGKGANVLTF. CDR3 coding DNA: TGCGCCAGCAGCCAATTCACAGGAGGGAAAGGGGCCAACGTCCTGACTTTC.

The chain uses TRBV4-1 and TRBJ2-7, with 11 bases aligning to TRBD2. Germline V gene lookup returns CDR1 MGHRA and CDR2 YSYEKL. The length of the CDR3 is 15 residues. V shed 2 bases and J 4 bases; nucleotides not matched to a gene: 4. The CDR3 sequence: CASSQIAGGPYEQYF. The CDR3 DNA follows: TGCGCCAGCAGCCAAATAGCGGGAGGGCCTTACGAGCAGTACTTC.

The chain has TRBV5-1 and TRBJ2-7; D gene uncertain. V gave up 0 bases and J gave up 3 bases, with 7 bases separating them. Germline CDR1 SGHRS, CDR2 YFSETQ. There are 13 residues in the CDR3. CDR3 residues: CASSLELLYEQYF. CDR3 nucleotides: TGCGCCAGCAGCTTGGAGCTCCTCTACGAGCAGTACTTC.

V gene TRBV30 combines with J gene TRBJ2-3, with TRBD2 identical over 11 bases. With 1 base clipped from V and 4 bases from J, the junction kept 7 bases outside the gene matches. This CDR3 comprises 16 residues. Germline values: CDR1 GTSNPN, CDR2 SVGIG (reference sequence). The CDR3 sequence: CAWSGGLAVWADTQYF. The CDR3 coding sequence is TGTGCCTGGAGTGGGGGACTAGCGGTATGGGCAGATACGCAGTATTTT. Drawing the rest from reference TRBV30 and TRBJ2-3, the complete variable domain is SQTIHQWPATLVQPVGSPLSLECTVEGTSNPNLYWYRQAAGRGLQLLFYSVGIGQISSEVPQNLSASRPQDRQFILSSKKLLLSDSGFYLCAWSGGLAVWADTQYFGPGTRLTVL.

The chain carries TRBV11-2 and TRBJ2-1, with D uncertain. Looked up from germline, CDR1 is SGHAT and CDR2 is FQNNGV. The CDR3 spans 15 residues. V was cut by 1 base and J by 7 bases, with 14 bases left in between. Here the CDR3 DNA reads TGTGCCAGCAGCTTAGCGCTTCGGAAATCTAATGAGCAGTTCTTC. It translates to CASSLALRKSNEQFF.

The DNA for the CDR3 is TGCAGCGTTGAATCGCTGAACTACAATGAGCAGTTCTTC. It encodes CSVESLNYNEQFF. The V call is TRBV29-1, the J call TRBJ2-1, with D uncertain. V lost 2 bases, J lost 3 bases, and 8 bases lay in between. CDR1 SQVTM and CDR2 ANQGSEA come from the germline V gene. The CDR3 length is 13 residues.